These 22 T cell receptor beta chains share one sample of origin, sequenced in a study of CD8+ T cells in alopecia areata. Extracted RNA was reverse transcribed into cDNA, the sequencing template. Assay: immunoSEQ multiplex PCR; the TCRdb copy retains only in-frame clones and omits some. Found here are some 7,500 clones, around 50% of them singletons; the top ten hold less than 15%. Punch biopsies of lesional scalp, plus peripheral blood, were taken from alopecia areata patients. The source material was skin, sampled at week 0. The receptors stem from a human donor with alopecia areata.

This clone was detected only once. This CDR3 is also generated by other DNA sequences in the sample. The chain carries TRBV4-3 and TRBJ2-6, with 7 positions matching TRBD1. Per the germline V gene, CDR1 is LGHNA and CDR2 is YSLEER. This CDR3 is built from 18 residues. V lost 0 bases to trimming and J lost 1 base; unmatched junction nucleotides: 6. CDR3 amino acids: CASSQDGPGGSGANVLTF. CDR3 sequence (DNA): TGCGCCAGCAGCCAAGATGGGCCAGGGGGTTCTGGGGCCAACGTCCTGACTTTC.

This sequence joins TRBV6-5 and TRBJ2-7; 11 bases match TRBD2. The CDR3 loop spans 15 amino acids. The V gene's germline CDR1 is MNHEY and CDR2 SVGAGI. V shed 8 bases and J 5 bases; nucleotides not matched to a gene: 11. The CDR3 protein is CASATMTSGTHEQYF. The CDR3 bases are TGTGCCAGCGCCACGATGACTAGCGGGACCCACGAGCAGTACTTC.

The V call is TRBV4-3, the J call TRBJ2-3, with D possibly TRBD2 on 5 matching bases. The germline V and J ends were trimmed by 1 base and 3 bases, with 11 bases remaining between them. CDR1 is LGHNA, CDR2 YSLEER, per germline. The CDR3 runs 15 residues. The CDR3, as DNA: TGCGCCAGCAGCCAAGTCGCGGGTCATACAGATACGCAGTATTTT. Translation: CASSQVAGHTDTQYF.

The chain employs TRBV5-5 and TRBJ2-7, with 8 bases aligning to TRBD1. The germline gives CDR1 SGHKS, CDR2 YYEKEE (reference sequence). The J segment lost 3 bases and the V segment lost 6 bases, leaving 8 bases of the junction unmatched. CDR3 length: 14 residues. The CDR3 reads CASNERTGLYEQYF. The CDR3 DNA reads TGTGCCAGCAATGAACGGACAGGGCTCTACGAGCAGTACTTC.

The CDR3: CSVKTATSNTGELFF. Here the CDR3 DNA reads TGCAGCGTAAAGACTGCTACTTCGAACACCGGGGAGCTGTTTTTT. This chain joins TRBV29-1 and TRBJ2-2; D uncertain. The CDR3 spans 15 residues. From germline, CDR1 is SQVTM and CDR2 ANQGSEA. V was clipped by 6 bases and J by 0 bases, with 14 bases between them.

The rearrangement uses TRBV5-1 and TRBJ2-7; D is unclear. V lost 0 bases to trimming and J lost 3 bases, with 10 bases between them. This CDR3 has 14 amino acids. Germline assignment: CDR1 SGHRS and CDR2 YFSETQ. This CDR3 is CASSLGVRNYEQYF. CDR3 coding DNA: TGCGCCAGCAGCTTGGGGGTCAGGAACTACGAGCAGTACTTC.

V usage is TRBV9 and J usage is TRBJ2-2; D remains unclear. This CDR3 has 16 residues. V lost 7 bases to trimming and J lost 3 bases, with 19 bases between them. CDR1 SGDLS and CDR2 YYNGEE come from the germline V gene. Written as DNA, the CDR3 is TGTGCCAGCGGAGAAAGCTCTCCGCCCCACACCGGGGAGCTGTTTTTT. As protein: CASGESSPPHTGELFF.

J is TRBJ2-7 and V is TRBV7-9, with unresolved D. The CDR3 loop spans 13 amino acids. Per germline, CDR1 SEHNR and CDR2 FQNEAQ (reference sequence). Between the trimmed V and J ends, which lost 0 bases and 1 base, there was a span of 4 bases. In DNA, the CDR3 is TGTGCCAGCAGCTTAGCTAGGTCCTACGAGCAGTACTTC. Translated, it gives CASSLARSYEQYF. Full variable domain (outside the CDR3, taken from reference TRBV7-9 and TRBJ2-7): DTGVSQNPRHKITKRGQNVTFRCDPISEHNRLYWYRQTLGQGPEFLTYFQNEAQLEKSRLLSDRFSAERPKGSFSTLEIQRTEQGDSAMYLCASSLARSYEQYFGPGTRLTVT.

V gene TRBV11-2 combines with J gene TRBJ2-5, with no clear D. This CDR3 has 15 residues. Germline values: CDR1 SGHAT, CDR2 FQNNGV. V was cut by 1 base and J by 4 bases, with 13 bases left in between. The CDR3 nucleotides read TGTGCCAGCAGCTTAGCGCTGGGTTCGGGAGAGACCCAGTACTTC. Encoded protein: CASSLALGSGETQYF.

V and J are TRBV7-2 and TRBJ2-7; D may be TRBD1 (6 bases). The CDR3 length is 15 residues. V was shortened by 0 bases and J by 4 bases, with 13 bases between the two germline ends. Germline CDR1 is SGHTA and CDR2 is FQGNSA. CDR3 region: CASSLARGIGYEQYF. The CDR3 region has the DNA TGTGCCAGCAGCTTAGCCAGGGGAATTGGTTACGAGCAGTACTTC.

This chain joins TRBV2 and TRBJ2-7; D gene unclear. Germline CDR1 is SNHLY and CDR2 is FYNNEI. Trimming cost V 6 bases and J 0 bases, with 12 bases left between them. The CDR3 is made up of 14 amino acids. The chain's CDR3 is CASSPRWGSYEQYF. CDR3 nucleotide sequence: TGTGCCAGCAGCCCCCGTTGGGGCTCCTACGAGCAGTACTTC.

This clone was seen only a few times. The J gene is TRBJ2-7, the V gene TRBV6-5; a weak D match, TRBD1 (7 bases). The germline V gene has CDR1 MNHEY and CDR2 SVGAGI. This CDR3 has 14 amino acids. Trimming removed 8 bases at V and 6 bases at J, with 20 bases between. This chain's CDR3 is CASGGSGGTGEQYF. CDR3 DNA sequence: TGTGCCAGCGGGGGCTCAGGGGGGACCGGCGAGCAGTACTTC.

The rearrangement joins TRBV6-5 to TRBJ2-2, with TRBD2 matching over 7 bases. Per the germline V gene, CDR1 is MNHEY and CDR2 is SVGAGI. CDR3 length: 13 amino acids. V shed 8 bases and J 5 bases; nucleotides not matched to a gene: 5. CDR3: CASFPGGTGELFF. The CDR3 DNA reads TGTGCCAGCTTCCCGGGGGGTACCGGGGAGCTGTTTTTT.

This chain uses TRBV4-2 with TRBJ1-2; unclear D gene. The CDR3 is 14 residues long. Germline loops: CDR1 LGHNA, CDR2 YNFKEQ. The V end was cut by 5 bases, the J end by 2 bases, with 12 bases between. CDR3 nucleotides: TGTGCCAGCAGCTTTCCTACAGACAACTATGGCTACACCTTC. Amino acids: CASSFPTDNYGYTF.

This rearrangement joins TRBV29-1 to TRBJ2-7; perhaps D is TRBD1 or TRBD2 (5 bases each). V was trimmed by 4 bases and J by 1 base, leaving 11 bases between them. CDR1 and CDR2 (germline): SQVTM, ANQGSEA. The CDR3 sequence is 13 residues long. Here the CDR3 reads CSVGRDQSYEQYF. The CDR3 DNA reads as TGCAGCGTTGGCAGGGACCAATCCTACGAGCAGTACTTC.

CDR3 coding DNA: TGTGCCAGCAGTATGGGGCTTGGCTACACCTTC. Its translation is CASSMGLGYTF. This rearrangement joins TRBV6-5 to TRBJ1-2; tentative D call: TRBD1 (5 bases). The length of the CDR3 is 11 residues. V was cut by 5 bases and J by 7 bases, with 8 bases left in between. Per the germline V gene, CDR1 is MNHEY and CDR2 is SVGAGI.

The chain employs TRBV7-2 and TRBJ2-3; D is undetermined. The V end lost 2 bases, the J end lost 2 bases, and 14 bases lay between the germline ends. The germline V gene encodes CDR1 SGHTA and CDR2 FQGNSA. CDR3 size: 16 residues. For the CDR3, the DNA is TGTGCCAGCAGCTTACGAGCTACTGGGTACACAGATACGCAGTATTTT. Amino acids: CASSLRATGYTDTQYF.

The V call is TRBV27, the J call TRBJ1-1, with 8 bases fitting TRBD1. The CDR3 is 13 amino acids. Germline trimming cut 7 bases from V and 4 bases from J; bases unmatched to any gene: 5. The V gene's germline CDR1 is MNHEY and CDR2 SMNVEV (reference sequence). CDR3 region: CASTLTGGTEAFF. As DNA, the CDR3 is TGTGCCAGCACCCTCACAGGGGGCACTGAAGCTTTCTTT.

The rearrangement links TRBV6-5 to TRBJ2-4; D is uncertain. The CDR3 loop spans 15 amino acids. Germline V lookup: CDR1 MNHEY, CDR2 SVGAGI. The V end was cut by 6 bases, the J end by 1 base, with 13 bases between. The CDR3 nucleotides are TGTGCCAGCAGATCTGAAGGTGGGGCCAAAAACATTCAGTACTTC. This gives the protein CASRSEGGAKNIQYF.

The V gene is TRBV7-6, the J gene TRBJ1-2; D remains unclear. Between the trimmed V and J ends, which lost 6 bases and 9 bases, there was a span of 17 bases. Germline loops: CDR1 SGHVS, CDR2 FNYEAQ. The CDR3 contains 13 residues. The CDR3 nucleotides read TGTGCCAGCAGTCGTGGACGGCTGCGTCGCTACACCTTC. Translating it yields CASSRGRLRRYTF. The variable domain in full, completed from reference TRBV7-6 and TRBJ1-2, reads GAGVSQSPRYKVTKRGQDVALRCDPISGHVSLYWYRQALGQGPEFLTYFNYEAQQDKSGLPNDRFSAERPEGSISTLTIQRTEQRDSAMYRCASSRGRLRRYTFGSGTRLTVV.

V is TRBV7-6 and J is TRBJ2-3; possible D gene TRBD2, 6 bases. Trimming removed 0 bases from V and 6 bases from J, with 10 bases in between. Germline V lookup: CDR1 SGHVS, CDR2 FNYEAQ. This CDR3 region has 14 residues. The chain's CDR3 is CASSLASGLDTQYF. The CDR3 DNA reads TGTGCCAGCAGCTTAGCCAGCGGGCTTGATACGCAGTATTTT.

The chain joins TRBV6-6 to TRBJ1-2, with 7 bases lining up with TRBD1. After removal of 10 bases from V and 4 bases from J, the junction contained 6 bases not matched to a gene. Germline lookup yields CDR1 MNHNY and CDR2 SVGAGI (reference sequence). This CDR3 contains 12 residues. This CDR3 reads CATYDRAYGYTF. For the CDR3, the DNA is TGTGCCACCTACGACAGGGCCTATGGCTACACCTTC.